The TCR beta chain under discussion was sequenced for a study of tumor-infiltrating lymphocytes in primary liver carcinoma. Study-level findings and limits: Blood fell significantly below tumors in its top-250-clone fraction (p = 0.039).

Between about 19 and 34 mg of unsorted bulk tissue served as the source from which RNA and DNA were co-extracted. Remarks on this clonotype: Its antigen is undetermined.

In germline, CDR1 is ENHRY, CDR2 SYGVKD. V dropped 11 bases and J dropped 9 bases, with 18 bases sitting between them. This CDR3 has 12 residues. Total RNA (about 500 ng) served as template for TCR beta cDNA synthesis primed by a constant-region primer. Three nested multiplex PCR rounds, a slightly modified ARM-PCR method, built the TCR beta libraries. Investigators reported that the first two PCR rounds, at 9 to 11 cycles each, used TRBV1-TRBV30 forward primers with a C-beta reverse primer. One entry per CDR3 protein results from TCRdb running MiXCR on the multiplex PCR reads. In the table there are fewer than 200,000 distinct CDR3 sequences, around four fifths of which are singletons.

The sequenced sample consisted of tumor tissue from primary liver carcinoma. The clonotype was recovered from a man in his forties with primary liver carcinoma and hepatitis B virus infection. The chain has TRBV10-3 and TRBJ2-3; D unresolved. CDR3 nucleotide sequence: TGTGCCTGGGGTAATGAGATAGACACGCAGTATTTT. Translated, it gives CAWGNEIDTQYF.